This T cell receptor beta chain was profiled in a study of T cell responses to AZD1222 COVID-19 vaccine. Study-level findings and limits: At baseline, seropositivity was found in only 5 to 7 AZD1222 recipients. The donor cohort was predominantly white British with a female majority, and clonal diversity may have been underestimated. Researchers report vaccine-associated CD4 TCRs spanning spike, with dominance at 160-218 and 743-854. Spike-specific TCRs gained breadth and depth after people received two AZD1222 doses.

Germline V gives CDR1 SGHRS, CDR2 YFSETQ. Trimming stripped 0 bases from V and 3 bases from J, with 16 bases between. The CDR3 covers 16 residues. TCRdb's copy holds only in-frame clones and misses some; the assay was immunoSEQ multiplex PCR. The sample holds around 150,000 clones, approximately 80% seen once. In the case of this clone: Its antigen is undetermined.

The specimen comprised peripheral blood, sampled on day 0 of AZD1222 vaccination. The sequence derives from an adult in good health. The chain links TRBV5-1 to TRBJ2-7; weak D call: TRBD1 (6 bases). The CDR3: CASSLGPGRDIYEQYF. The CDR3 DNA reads TGCGCCAGCAGCTTGGGCCCTGGCAGGGACATCTACGAGCAGTACTTC.